This T cell receptor beta chain was profiled in a study of immune evolution from preneoplasia to lung adenocarcinoma. Study-level results: Top clone share appeared to fall from AAH through AIS, MIA, adenocarcinoma. Later-stage lesions appeared to have more T cells, more diversity, less clonality.

The method was immunoSEQ multiplex PCR; TCRdb's version includes in-frame clones alone and lacks a portion of them. The table has thousands of clones, approximately 85% seen once. With respect to this clone: Its antigen is undetermined.

Patients had resection in Japan or China between about 2013 and 2018. Histologic diagnosis was independently verified by two lung pathologists. This CDR3 has 13 residues. V was pared by 2 bases and J by 4 bases, with 6 bases between. Looked up from germline, CDR1 is KGHSY and CDR2 is FQNENV. The sequencing sample was made of FFPE adjacent normal lung tissue. The TCR comes from a donor at least 70 years old with lung adenocarcinoma. The chain couples TRBV16 to TRBJ1-3; D unclear. CDR3 protein: CASSQRGGNTIYF. As DNA, the CDR3 is TGTGCCAGCAGCCAACGCGGGGGAAACACCATATATTTT.